The 19 T cell receptor beta chains given below trace back to one sample, sequenced in a study of T cell responses to AZD1222 COVID-19 vaccine. The assay was immunoSEQ multiplex PCR, and TCRdb's table has in-frame clones only and misses some. The table records about 100,000 clones, more than 75% of them present only once. The sequenced sample was peripheral blood, obtained on day 0 of MenACWY control vaccination. The source is an adult in good health.

The chain links TRBV7-9 to TRBJ1-2; 11 bases map to TRBD1. V lost 4 bases to trimming and J lost 2 bases; unmatched junction nucleotides: 9. Germline assignment: CDR1 SEHNR and CDR2 FQNEAQ (reference sequence). The length of the CDR3 is 17 residues. CDR3 residues: CASSSGQGGYRNYGYTF. The CDR3 DNA reads as TGTGCCAGCAGCTCGGGACAGGGGGGCTATAGGAACTATGGCTACACCTTC.

This clone has only a few counts. The chain is built from TRBV7-9 and TRBJ2-2, with TRBD1 matching over 9 bases. V lost 6 bases and J lost 0; bases outside the gene matches: 5. Germline assignment: CDR1 SEHNR and CDR2 FQNEAQ (reference sequence). The CDR3 is 16 amino acids. The CDR3 DNA reads as TGTGCCAGCAGGCAAAGACAGGGGGCGAACACCGGGGAGCTGTTTTTT. Encoded protein: CASRQRQGANTGELFF.

The chain combines TRBV5-1 with TRBJ2-2; D call uncertain. This CDR3 contains 14 residues. V was shortened by 0 bases and J by 3 bases, with 6 bases between the two germline ends. Germline loops: CDR1 SGHRS, CDR2 YFSETQ. This chain's CDR3 is CASSLDGYTGELFF. The CDR3 DNA sequence: TGCGCCAGCAGCTTGGATGGCTACACCGGGGAGCTGTTTTTT.

The V and J genes are TRBV5-6 and TRBJ2-3; D is uncertain. Deletions cut 4 bases from V and 8 bases from J, with 11 bases between. Germline V gene data show CDR1 as SGHDT and CDR2 as YYEEEE. The CDR3 runs 12 residues. In DNA, the CDR3 is TGTGCCAGCAGCCCCTGGACCGGTACGCAGTATTTT. This codes for CASSPWTGTQYF. Drawing the rest from reference TRBV5-6 and TRBJ2-3, the complete variable domain is DAGVTQSPTHLIKTRGQQVTLRCSPKSGHDTVSWYQQALGQGPQFIFQYYEEEERQRGNFPDRFSGHQFPNYSSELNVNALLLGDSALYLCASSPWTGTQYFGPGTRLTVL.

The CDR3 is CASSLWGGSTGELFF. The CDR3, as DNA: TGTGCCAGCAGTTTATGGGGGGGAAGCACCGGGGAGCTGTTTTTT. The chain joins TRBV27 to TRBJ2-2; 7 bases are a match to TRBD2. This CDR3 is built from 15 residues. Germline CDR1 and CDR2: MNHEY and SMNVEV (reference sequence). V lost 1 base, J lost 4 bases, and 3 bases stayed unmatched.

The rearrangement joins TRBV5-8 to TRBJ2-7, with TRBD2 matching over 9 bases. The ends lost 1 base at V and 7 bases at J; junction bases unmatched: 9. The germline V gene encodes CDR1 SGHTS and CDR2 YDEGEE. This CDR3 is built from 15 residues. The CDR3, as DNA: TGTGCCAGCAGCTTGTCCTCAGCGGGAGGCCGAGAGCAGTACTTC. Translating gives CASSLSSAGGREQYF.

This sequence joins TRBV6-5 and TRBJ2-7, with 8 bases fitting TRBD2. This CDR3 is 14 amino acids long. V gave up 6 bases and J gave up 0 bases; unmatched junction bases: 4. Germline CDR1 MNHEY, CDR2 SVGAGI. In nucleotides, the CDR3 is TGTGCCAGCAGCGAGCGGGGGAGCTCCTACGAGCAGTACTTC. Its protein product is CASSERGSSYEQYF.

This clone was seen more than once but under ten times. J is TRBJ1-2 and V is TRBV30, with no clear D. Per the germline V gene, CDR1 is GTSNPN and CDR2 is SVGIG (reference sequence). Deletions cut 5 bases from V and 9 bases from J, with 19 bases between. The CDR3 sequence is 13 residues long. Here the CDR3 reads CAWVNGQILSYTF. The CDR3, as DNA: TGTGCCTGGGTTAACGGGCAGATCTTAAGCTACACCTTC.

The chain employs TRBV7-9 and TRBJ1-1; unclear D gene. Looked up from germline, CDR1 is SEHNR and CDR2 is FQNEAQ (reference sequence). CDR3 length: 12 amino acids. The V end was cut by 5 bases, the J end by 1 base, with 5 bases between. The CDR3 coding sequence is TGTGCCAGCAGCCCCAGGAACACTGAAGCTTTCTTT. Residues: CASSPRNTEAFF.

CDR3 nucleotide sequence: TGTGCCAGCAGCTTAGAGACAGGGCCCTACGAGCAGTACTTC. It encodes CASSLETGPYEQYF. This rearrangement joins TRBV7-2 to TRBJ2-7; TRBD1 matches 7 bases. Germline values: CDR1 SGHTA, CDR2 FQGNSA. The CDR3 loop spans 14 amino acids. V lost 1 base to trimming and J lost 2 bases; unmatched junction nucleotides: 2.

The rearrangement links TRBV28 to TRBJ1-5, with D hard to call. With 4 bases removed from V and 4 bases from J, the gap between germline ends came to 2 bases. The CDR3 length is 11 residues. Germline CDR1 reads MDHEN; CDR2 reads SYDVKM. The CDR3 loop is CASSYNQPQHF. The DNA for the CDR3 is TGTGCCAGCAGTTATAATCAGCCCCAGCATTTT.

The V gene is TRBV19, the J gene TRBJ2-5; 13 bases fit TRBD2. V lost 4 bases, J lost 5 bases, and 13 bases stayed unmatched. Germline-derived CDR1 and CDR2 are LNHDA and SQIVND (reference sequence). This CDR3 has 18 residues. The CDR3 DNA is TGTGCCAGTAGTACTACACTAGCGGGAGGGCCTTTGGAGGAGACCCAGTACTTC. As protein: CASSTTLAGGPLEETQYF. Using reference TRBV19 and TRBJ2-5 for the parts outside the CDR3, the full variable domain is DGGITQSPKYLFRKEGQNVTLSCEQNLNHDAMYWYRQDPGQGLRLIYYSQIVNDFQKGDIAEGYSVSREKKESFPLTVTSAQKNPTAFYLCASSTTLAGGPLEETQYFGPGTRLLVL.

The chain recombines TRBV11-2 with TRBJ1-3; D ambiguous. V lost 4 bases to trimming and J lost 7 bases, with 20 bases between them. The germline V gene has CDR1 SGHAT and CDR2 FQNNGV. CDR3 length: 16 residues. The CDR3 sequence: CASSSSPGDLVNTIYF. The CDR3 DNA reads TGTGCCAGCAGCTCGAGCCCCGGGGATTTGGTCAACACCATATATTTT.

This clone was recorded once. V is TRBV7-9 and J is TRBJ2-1; D may be TRBD1 (7 bases). Trimming left V 5 bases short and J 4 bases short, with 12 bases between. This CDR3 comprises 14 residues. CDR1 is SEHNR and CDR2 is FQNEAQ in the germline V gene (reference sequence). The CDR3 spells CASSGGTAYNEQFF. The CDR3 DNA follows: TGTGCCAGCAGCGGCGGGACAGCGTACAATGAGCAGTTCTTC.

This clone is a singleton in its sample. The V and J genes are TRBV28 and TRBJ2-2, with D uncertain. From germline, CDR1 is MDHEN and CDR2 SYDVKM. V was cut by 8 bases and J by 1 base, with 8 bases left in between. This CDR3 contains 13 residues. CDR3 sequence reads: CASLDGNTGELFF. CDR3 nucleotide sequence: TGTGCCAGCCTAGATGGGAACACCGGGGAGCTGTTTTTT. The full variable domain, rest sourced from reference TRBV28 and TRBJ2-2, is DVKVTQSSRYLVKRTGEKVFLECVQDMDHENMFWYRQDPGLGLRLIYFSYDVKMKEKGDIPEGYSVSREKKERFSLILESASTNQTSMYLCASLDGNTGELFFGEGSRLTVL.

This clone was counted once. The gene calls are TRBV9 and TRBJ1-4; D not resolved. Germline values: CDR1 SGDLS, CDR2 YYNGEE. Trimming left V 1 base short and J 10 bases short, with 14 bases between. This CDR3 is 14 amino acids long. CDR3 amino acids: CASSVRREEGKLFF. In DNA form, the CDR3 reads TGTGCCAGCAGCGTACGCCGGGAGGAAGGAAAACTGTTTTTT.

Of note for this clone: The junction does not match germline at one end; this may be a read error. The gene calls are TRBV7-7 and TRBJ1-6; possible D gene TRBD1, 5 bases. The CDR3 has 13 amino acids. The germline V gene has CDR1 SSHAT and CDR2 FNYEAQ (reference sequence). The CDR3 DNA reads as TGTGCTAGCAGCTTAGGGGATTATTCACCCCTCCACTTT. Protein: CASSLGDYSPLHF. Drawing the rest from reference TRBV7-7 and TRBJ1-6, the complete variable domain is GAGVSQSPRYKVTKRGQDVTLRCDPISSHATLYWYQQALGQGPEFLTYFNYEAQPDKSGLPSDRFSAERPEGSISTLTIQRTEQRDSAMYRCASSLGDYSPLHFGNGTRLTVT.

The count of this clone is one. The rearrangement uses TRBV7-2 and TRBJ2-3, with 7 bases that match TRBD1. The germline CDR1 and CDR2 sequences are SGHTA and FQGNSA. The CDR3 contains 12 residues. V lost 5 bases, J lost 7 bases, and 3 bases stayed unmatched. This CDR3 reads CASSLDRYTQYF. As DNA, the CDR3 is TGTGCCAGCAGCCTGGACAGGTATACGCAGTATTTT.

The V and J genes are TRBV19 and TRBJ1-6, with TRBD1 as a possible D gene (5 bases). Germline loops: CDR1 LNHDA, CDR2 SQIVND (reference sequence). The CDR3 contains 14 residues. Trimming stripped 3 bases from V and 4 bases from J, with 7 bases between. The CDR3 region is CASSMGPYNSPLHF. The CDR3 coding sequence is TGTGCCAGTAGTATGGGGCCGTATAATTCACCCCTCCACTTT. Complete variable domain (other parts from reference TRBV19 and TRBJ1-6): DGGITQSPKYLFRKEGQNVTLSCEQNLNHDAMYWYRQDPGQGLRLIYYSQIVNDFQKGDIAEGYSVSREKKESFPLTVTSAQKNPTAFYLCASSMGPYNSPLHFGNGTRLTVT.